This entry lists 5 T cell receptor beta chains sequenced from one sample in a study of blood T cells in healthy people across ages (dated by TCRdb to the mid-2010s). Libraries were built with 5' RACE. Sequenced using an Illumina HiSeq 2500. The second PCR ran for about 6 to 11 cycles and used a J-beta primer mix along with a sample-barcoded 5' primer. TCRdb cleaned the public reads at Q25 with fastp, built clones with MiXCR and kept in-frame beta chains. Entries are consolidated by CDR3 protein sequence, retaining the most common genes and DNA. In all, the sample holds hundreds of thousands of distinct CDR3 sequences, and 58% of those were seen once. The ten largest clones represent over 35% of the sample. The sequencing sample was made of blood. Receptors originate from a man in his 60s in good health.

CDR3 protein: CSADRVISAYNEQFF. The CDR3 DNA reads TGCAGTGCCGACCGCGTGATAAGCGCGTACAATGAGCAGTTCTTC. The J gene is TRBJ2-1, the V gene TRBV20-1, with D hard to call. Deletions cut 6 bases from V and 4 bases from J, with 19 bases between. Germline lookup yields CDR1 DFQATT and CDR2 SNEGSKA (reference sequence). The CDR3 is 15 residues long.

The V and J genes are TRBV12-3 or TRBV12-4 and TRBJ2-6; possible D gene TRBD2, 7 bases. The CDR3 is made up of 17 amino acids. Trimming pared 6 bases from V and 1 base from J, leaving 16 bases between. The CDR3 is CASSPRGAPSGANVLTF. The CDR3 DNA sequence: TGTGCCAGCAGCCCACGGGGGGCCCCATCTGGGGCCAACGTCCTGACTTTC.

Only a few counts were recorded for this clonotype. The V gene is TRBV5-1, the J gene TRBJ2-1; D might be TRBD1 (6 bases). Germline V lookup: CDR1 SGHRS, CDR2 YFSETQ. The length of the CDR3 is 15 residues. Trimming cost V 0 bases and J 3 bases, with 10 bases left between them. CDR3 in DNA: TGCGCCAGCAGCTTGGTGCAGGGGATCTACAATGAGCAGTTCTTC. It yields the protein CASSLVQGIYNEQFF.

The chain is built from TRBV7-6 and TRBJ2-1; a weak D match, TRBD2 (5 bases). Germline CDR1 and CDR2: SGHVS and FNYEAQ. The CDR3 extends over 14 amino acids. Trimming stripped 2 bases from V and 5 bases from J, with 10 bases between. This CDR3 reads CASSLRGWNNEQFF. CDR3 bases: TGTGCCAGCAGCTTACGAGGGTGGAACAATGAGCAGTTCTTC.

The CDR3 DNA is TGTGCCAGCAGTGAAGTGGACAGGAATCAGCCCCAGCATTTT. Translated, it gives CASSEVDRNQPQHF. The chain employs TRBV2 and TRBJ1-5, with 7 bases aligning to TRBD1. The CDR3 runs 14 residues. Germline lookup yields CDR1 SNHLY and CDR2 FYNNEI. The trim removed 1 base at V and 4 bases at J, leaving 1 base unmatched.